The 15 T cell receptor beta chains below come from one sample, sequenced in a study of blood T cell repertoires in COVID-19. TCRdb's table, derived via immunoSEQ multiplex PCR, lists solely in-frame clones and lacks some. The data hold 200,000 to 300,000 clones, with around 80% observed a single time. The sample taken for sequencing was peripheral blood. The receptors were gathered from a woman of 80 years or more with acute or convalescent COVID-19.

The chain employs TRBV6-2 or TRBV6-3 and TRBJ2-5; TRBD1 aligns across 9 bases. The V and J ends lost 4 bases and 2 bases, in that order; junction bases with no gene match: 14. The length of the CDR3 is 18 residues. Germline V gene data show CDR1 as MNHEY and CDR2 as SVGEGT. The CDR3 DNA reads as TGTGCCAGCAGTTTTCCTATTACGGGACAGGGTAATCAAGAGACCCAGTACTTC. Protein sequence: CASSFPITGQGNQETQYF.

The chain recombines TRBV28 with TRBJ2-7, with 9 bases identical to TRBD1. V lost 10 bases to trimming and J lost 3 bases; unmatched junction nucleotides: 7. The CDR3 sequence is 13 residues long. Germline V gene data show CDR1 as MDHEN and CDR2 as SYDVKM. The CDR3 is CATAGTGHYEQYF. For the CDR3, the DNA is TGTGCCACCGCCGGGACAGGGCACTACGAGCAGTACTTC.

V and J are TRBV3-1 (or the pseudogene TRBV3-2) and TRBJ2-2, with D perhaps TRBD2 (5 bases). This CDR3 is 14 amino acids long. Germline V gives CDR1 LGHDT, CDR2 YNNKEL (reference sequence). V gave up 0 bases and J gave up 13 bases, with 15 bases separating them. The CDR3 DNA reads TGTGCCAGCAGCCAAGAGGCGGGTACCGTCGCGCTGTTTTTT. Translated, it gives CASSQEAGTVALFF.

V gene TRBV4-1 combines with J gene TRBJ2-1; 8 bases match TRBD2. Looked up from germline, CDR1 is MGHRA and CDR2 is YSYEKL. V lost 5 bases, J lost 4 bases, and 13 bases stayed unmatched. This CDR3 is built from 17 residues. In nucleotides, the CDR3 is TGCGCCAGCAGCACGGGCCAACTAGCGGTGCCTTACAATGAGCAGTTCTTC. Amino acids: CASSTGQLAVPYNEQFF.

This chain links TRBV6-2 or TRBV6-3 with TRBJ1-2, with D perhaps matching TRBD1 (5 bases). The CDR3 has 14 amino acids. CDR1 and CDR2 from the germline V gene are MNHEY and SVGEGT. The ends were cut back, 0 bases at V and 7 bases at J, with 12 bases in the middle. The CDR3 DNA follows: TGTGCCAGCAGTTACTCGGGGGGACTTGGTGGCTACACCTTC. As protein: CASSYSGGLGGYTF.

The chain links TRBV7-9 to TRBJ2-3; 8 positions match TRBD1. The germline CDR1 and CDR2 sequences are SEHNR and FQNEAQ (reference sequence). The ends lost 5 bases at V and 2 bases at J; junction bases unmatched: 12. This CDR3 region has 17 residues. CDR3 region: CASSRGIGQGSTDTQYF. The CDR3 nucleotides read TGTGCCAGCAGCCGAGGAATAGGACAGGGTTCCACAGATACGCAGTATTTT.

The chain employs TRBV7-2 and TRBJ2-2; 8 bases match TRBD2. CDR1 is SGHTA and CDR2 is FQGNSA in the germline V gene. The junction had 9 bases not matched to a gene; V was cut back by 5 bases and J by 7 bases. This CDR3 region has 15 residues. DNA for the CDR3: TGTGCCAGCAGCACGGGACTAGTAGAAGTCGGGGAGCTGTTTTTT. This translates into CASSTGLVEVGELFF.

The gene calls are TRBV7-2 and TRBJ2-1; D call uncertain. CDR1 and CDR2 (germline): SGHTA, FQGNSA. The CDR3 is 15 residues long. Trimming cost V 1 base and J 5 bases, with 12 bases left between them. Written as DNA, the CDR3 is TGTGCCAGCAGCTTAGGGATAGAGCGCCACAATGAGCAGTTCTTC. Its protein product is CASSLGIERHNEQFF.

This chain uses TRBV10-3 with TRBJ2-1; TRBD2 agrees at 7 bases. Per the germline V gene, CDR1 is ENHRY and CDR2 is SYGVKD. CDR3 length equals 13 residues. The V and J ends lost 4 bases and 5 bases, in that order; junction bases with no gene match: 2. The CDR3 region has the DNA TGTGCCATCAGTGTAGCGGGTAACAATGAGCAGTTCTTC. Its translation is CAISVAGNNEQFF.

The chain links TRBV9 to TRBJ2-1, with 13 bases matching TRBD2. CDR1 and CDR2 from the germline V gene are SGDLS and YYNGEE. CDR3 length equals 16 residues. Trimming removed 3 bases from V and 3 bases from J; junction bases left unmatched: 3. The CDR3 protein is CASSGLAGGSYNEQFF. The CDR3 DNA sequence: TGTGCCAGCAGCGGACTAGCGGGGGGTAGCTACAATGAGCAGTTCTTC.

The CDR3 region has the DNA TGTGCCAGCAGCTTAGCCGTGACCGGGACAAGAGGTGAAAAACTGTTTTTT. The encoded protein is CASSLAVTGTRGEKLFF. V and J are TRBV11-2 and TRBJ1-4; perhaps TRBD1 as D (6 bases). This CDR3 region has 17 residues. The germline V gene has CDR1 SGHAT and CDR2 FQNNGV. V was clipped by 1 base and J by 7 bases, with 19 bases between them.

CDR3 in DNA: TGCGCCAGCAGCTTGGTAGGACAGGGACTGGACGAGCAGTACTTC. It codes for CASSLVGQGLDEQYF. V and J are TRBV5-1 and TRBJ2-7, with 8 nucleotides matching TRBD1. CDR3 size: 15 residues. Germline-derived CDR1 and CDR2 are SGHRS and YFSETQ. Trimming removed 0 bases from V and 5 bases from J; junction bases left unmatched: 7.

V and J are TRBV2 and TRBJ2-7; TRBD1 is a possible D gene (6 bases). Germline loops: CDR1 SNHLY, CDR2 FYNNEI. There are 14 residues in the CDR3. Trimming stripped 6 bases from V and 4 bases from J, with 16 bases between. CDR3 sequence (DNA): TGTGCCAGCAGATTTAGGACAGATTTTTACGAGCAGTACTTC. Protein product: CASRFRTDFYEQYF.

In regard to this clone: Different DNA sequences within this sample yield the same CDR3. The chain uses TRBV5-1 and TRBJ1-6; 9 nucleotides match TRBD1. The CDR3 has 14 residues. The trim removed 3 bases at V and 7 bases at J, leaving 2 bases unmatched. The germline V gene encodes CDR1 SGHRS and CDR2 YFSETQ. The CDR3 DNA follows: TGCGCCAGCAGCTCGGGACAGGGCAATTCACCCCTCCACTTT. Translated: CASSSGQGNSPLHF. Full variable domain (missing parts from reference TRBV5-1 and TRBJ1-6): KAGVTQTPRYLIKTRGQQVTLSCSPISGHRSVSWYQQTPGQGLQFLFEYFSETQRNKGNFPGRFSGRQFSNSRSEMNVSTLELGDSALYLCASSSGQGNSPLHFGNGTRLTVT.

The chain recombines TRBV11-2 with TRBJ2-1, with 7 bases that match TRBD1. This CDR3 region has 16 residues. Losses at the gene ends were 1 base for V and 5 bases for J; bases not matched to a gene: 8. Germline CDR1 is SGHAT and CDR2 is FQNNGV. Here the CDR3 DNA reads TGTGCCAGCAGCTTAGCGCCGGGACAGCAGGACAATGAGCAGTTCTTC. As protein: CASSLAPGQQDNEQFF.